A single sample gave rise to the 9 T cell receptor beta chains below, sequenced in a study of tumor and adjacent non-tumor tissue in lung cancer. Three rounds of nested PCR, following a modified ARM-PCR protocol, produced the TCRbeta library. MiXCR was run by TCRdb on the multiplex PCR reads, yielding one entry per CDR3 protein. The table shows 94,000 or so distinct CDR3 sequences, with more than 75% occurring only once. No cell sorting was done before RNA was extracted from the tissue. Distant lung tissue was collected more than 3 cm away from the tumor edge. The source material was distant non-tumor lung tissue. The receptors were sampled from a woman between 45 and 60 years old with non-small cell lung cancer.

The V gene is TRBV10-2, the J gene TRBJ2-2; D remains unclear. The CDR3 contains 15 residues. Germline CDR1 and CDR2: WSHSY and SAAADI. Trimming stripped 6 bases from V and 3 bases from J, with 14 bases between. CDR3 sequence: CASRGLVADTGELFF. The CDR3 region has the DNA TGCGCCAGCAGAGGATTAGTGGCGGACACCGGGGAGCTGTTTTTT.

To note about this clonotype: One junction end disagrees with the germline gene, perhaps due to a read error. This sequence joins TRBV10-3 and TRBJ2-5, with 8 nucleotides matching TRBD2. The CDR3 length is 13 residues. Germline V gene data show CDR1 as ENHRY and CDR2 as SYGVKD. Here the CDR3 DNA reads TGTGCCATCACCCAGAGCGGGAGAGAGGCCCAGTACTTC. It codes for CAITQSGREAQYF.

As regards this clonotype: A much larger clone lies one base from this, so it may be a read error. This chain links TRBV20-1 with TRBJ2-7; D perhaps matches TRBD2 (5 bases). The CDR3 runs to 14 residues. CDR1 is DFQATT, CDR2 SNEGSKA, per germline (reference sequence). Trimming removed 1 base from V and 0 bases from J, with 10 bases in between. CDR3 region: CSARVASRSYEQYF. CDR3 DNA sequence: TGCAGTGCTAGAGTAGCGTCGCGCTCCTACGAGCAGTACTTC.

Points on this clonotype: Germline is not matched at one junction end, which may reflect a read error. V is TRBV6-1 and J is TRBJ2-1; 11 positions match TRBD1. The CDR3 is 20 residues long. Germline loops: CDR1 MNHNS, CDR2 SASEGT. CDR3 residues: CAIILWGNGQGARHDNGQFF. In DNA form, the CDR3 reads TGTGCCATCATACTTTGGGGGAATGGACAGGGGGCTCGACACGATAATGGGCAGTTCTTC.

This chain links TRBV29-1 with TRBJ2-5; no reliable D call. This CDR3 contains 15 residues. The germline V and J ends were trimmed by 6 bases and 5 bases, with 22 bases remaining between them. Germline CDR1 is SQVTM and CDR2 is ANQGSEA. Here the CDR3 reads CSVAETRVLTETQYF. Written as DNA, the CDR3 is TGCAGCGTCGCCGAGACAAGGGTTTTGACGGAGACCCAGTACTTC.

About this clonotype: Lacking the conserved final phenylalanine or tryptophan, this CDR3 likely reflects a read error. The gene calls are TRBV20-1 and TRBJ1-4; no clear D. Germline V CDR1 and CDR2: DFQATT, SNEGSKA (reference sequence). This CDR3 has 15 amino acids. V lost 3 bases to trimming and J lost 8 bases, with 19 bases between them. CDR3 sequence reads: CSASRRLSRGEKLFI. The CDR3 DNA follows: TGCAGTGCTAGTCGCCGTTTGTCCCGGGGAGAAAAACTGTTTATT.

This clonotype was detected only a few times. This chain joins TRBV6-5 and TRBJ1-2; possible D gene TRBD1, 5 bases. Trimming pared 8 bases from V and 10 bases from J, leaving 20 bases between. The CDR3 loop spans 13 amino acids. Germline assignment: CDR1 MNHEY and CDR2 SVGAGI. CDR3 nucleotides: TGTGCCAGCTGTCGGGACGGAGGTAGGACCTACACCTTC. Amino acids: CASCRDGGRTYTF.

In nucleotides, the CDR3 is TGTGCCACCAGCACCGTACAGGGGCGAGTCTCCCTCTCAGGAAACACCATATATTTT. This codes for CATSTVQGRVSLSGNTIYF. This chain links TRBV15 with TRBJ1-3, with 7 bases that match TRBD1. The germline gives CDR1 LNHNV, CDR2 YYDKDF (reference sequence). The V and J ends lost 4 bases and 4 bases, in that order; junction bases with no gene match: 19. The CDR3 runs to 19 residues.

Only a few counts were recorded for this clonotype. This sequence may be a read error, since a much larger clone differs from it by one base. The V gene is TRBV12-3 or TRBV12-4, the J gene TRBJ1-3; D remains unclear. V dropped 6 bases and J dropped 0 bases, with 12 bases sitting between them. There are 15 residues in the CDR3. The CDR3 spells CASRPSTDSGNTIYF. The CDR3 DNA sequence: TGTGCCAGCAGACCCAGTACGGACTCTGGAAACACCATATATTTT.